This T cell receptor beta chain was sequenced during a study of T cell responses to AZD1222 COVID-19 vaccine. As for this clone: Its specificity is not known.

Overall study findings and caveats: Spike-specific TCR repertoires showed rising breadth and depth after two AZD1222 doses.

Germline V gene sequence: CDR1 MNHEY, CDR2 SVGEGT. The CDR3 has 15 amino acids. Trimming removed 3 bases from V and 0 bases from J, with 11 bases in between. The repertoire was sequenced with immunoSEQ multiplex PCR; TCRdb's copy has only in-frame clones and lacks some. The table shows roughly 100,000 clones, with roughly 88% occurring only once. The sample was peripheral blood, taken on day 0 of AZD1222 vaccination. The source is an adult in good health. The J gene is TRBJ1-2, the V gene TRBV6-2 or TRBV6-3; D not resolved. The CDR3 nucleotides read TGTGCCAGCAGTTATGTCCTTCCTACTAACTATGGCTACACCTTC. Amino acids: CASSYVLPTNYGYTF.